Here is one T cell receptor beta chain with its context. Data came from immunoSEQ multiplex PCR; TCRdb stores just in-frame clones and leaves some out. The sample includes about 38,000 clones, around 94% of them seen just once. Germline CDR1 and CDR2: SGDLS and YYNGEE. The CDR3 is 17 amino acids. With V trimmed by 0 bases and J by 3 bases, 7 bases remained unmatched. This record belongs to a study of T cell changes during pregnancy in multiple sclerosis. The chain carries TRBV9 and TRBJ1-1, with 11 positions matching TRBD1. This TCR came from a female donor with multiple sclerosis, enrolled in a pregnancy study. The sequencing used CD8+ T cells from peripheral blood mononuclear cells, collected in the third trimester of pregnancy. The CDR3 region has the DNA TGTGCCAGCAGCGTAGTTCCAAAGGGACAGGGGGACACTGAAGCTTTCTTT. Translation gives CASSVVPKGQGDTEAFF. Drawing the rest from reference TRBV9 and TRBJ1-1, the complete variable domain is DSGVTQTPKHLITATGQRVTLRCSPRSGDLSVYWYQQSLDQGLQFLIQYYNGEERAKGNILERFSAQQFPDLHSELNLSSLELGDSALYFCASSVVPKGQGDTEAFFGQGTRLTVV.